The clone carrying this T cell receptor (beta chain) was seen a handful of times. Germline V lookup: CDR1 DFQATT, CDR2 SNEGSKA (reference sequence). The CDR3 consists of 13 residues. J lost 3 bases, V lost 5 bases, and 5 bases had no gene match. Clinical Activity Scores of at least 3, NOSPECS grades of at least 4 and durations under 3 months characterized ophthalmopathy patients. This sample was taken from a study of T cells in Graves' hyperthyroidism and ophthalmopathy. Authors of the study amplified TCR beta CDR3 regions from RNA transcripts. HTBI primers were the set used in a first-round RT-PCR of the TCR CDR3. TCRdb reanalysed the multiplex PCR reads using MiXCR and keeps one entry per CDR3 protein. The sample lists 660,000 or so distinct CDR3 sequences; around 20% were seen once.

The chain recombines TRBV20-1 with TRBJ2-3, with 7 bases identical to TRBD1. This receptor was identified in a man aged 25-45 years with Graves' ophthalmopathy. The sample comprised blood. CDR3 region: CSARQGKTDTQYF. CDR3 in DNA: TGCAGTGCTCGACAGGGCAAAACAGATACGCAGTATTTT.